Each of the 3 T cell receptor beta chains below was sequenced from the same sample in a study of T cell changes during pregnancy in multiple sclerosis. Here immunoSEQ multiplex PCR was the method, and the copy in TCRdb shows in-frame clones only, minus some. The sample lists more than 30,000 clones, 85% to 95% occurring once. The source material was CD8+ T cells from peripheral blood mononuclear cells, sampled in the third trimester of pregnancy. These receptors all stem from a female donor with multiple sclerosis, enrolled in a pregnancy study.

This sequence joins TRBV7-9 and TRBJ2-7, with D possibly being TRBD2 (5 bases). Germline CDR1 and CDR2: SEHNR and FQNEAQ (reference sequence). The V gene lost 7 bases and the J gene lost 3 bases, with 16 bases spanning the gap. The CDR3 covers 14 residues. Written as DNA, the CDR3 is TGTGCCAGCACCCGTGGGAGTTTAGTCTACGAGCAGTACTTC. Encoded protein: CASTRGSLVYEQYF.

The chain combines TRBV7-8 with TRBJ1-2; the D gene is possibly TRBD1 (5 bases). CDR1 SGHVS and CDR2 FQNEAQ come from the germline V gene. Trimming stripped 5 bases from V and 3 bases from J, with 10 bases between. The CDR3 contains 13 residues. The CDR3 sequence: CASSPATDYGYTF. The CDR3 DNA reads TGTGCCAGCAGCCCTGCGACAGACTATGGCTACACCTTC.

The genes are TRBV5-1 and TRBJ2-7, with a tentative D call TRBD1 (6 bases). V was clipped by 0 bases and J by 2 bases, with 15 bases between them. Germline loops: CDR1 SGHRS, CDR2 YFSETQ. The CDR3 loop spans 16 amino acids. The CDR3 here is CASSLDILDRTYEQYF. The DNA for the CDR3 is TGCGCCAGCAGCTTGGATATTTTGGACAGAACCTACGAGCAGTACTTC.